These 13 T cell receptor beta chains originate from one sample sequenced in a study of blood T cells in healthy people across ages. Together with a sample-barcoded 5' primer, a J-beta primer mix was included in a second PCR lasting roughly 6 to 12 cycles. TCRdb re-called the 5' RACE reads through MiXCR, storing one row per CDR3 protein. The table lists some 890,000 distinct CDR3 sequences, 25% to 30% of them singletons. This sample also appeared in a second study, on T cells of mothers and their children.

The sequencing sample was made of blood. These receptors came from a woman aged 40 to 55 in good health.

This clonotype was seen only a few times. The CDR3 reads CASSLRTDSPLHF. The CDR3 region has the DNA TGTGCCAGCAGCCTCCGGACGGATTCACCCCTCCACTTT. This chain uses TRBV7-2 with TRBJ1-6; D gene unclear. Germline V gene lookup returns CDR1 SGHTA and CDR2 FQGNSA. The CDR3 totals 13 residues. Trimming removed 5 bases from V and 8 bases from J, with 10 bases in between.

The chain employs TRBV12-3 or TRBV12-4 and TRBJ2-3; D not certain. Trimming removed 8 bases at V and 9 bases at J, with 12 bases between. CDR3 length: 11 residues. The CDR3, as DNA: TGTGCCAGCCAATTGGGCGACACGCAGTATTTT. This sequence encodes CASQLGDTQYF.

In DNA, the CDR3 is TGCGCCAGCAGCCCATTGTGGGGGGTTTACGAGCAGTACTTC. Its protein product is CASSPLWGVYEQYF. The chain couples TRBV5-1 to TRBJ2-7, with D possibly matching TRBD2 (6 bases). V gave up 4 bases and J gave up 4 bases, with 15 bases separating them. Germline CDR1 SGHRS, CDR2 YFSETQ. The CDR3 runs 14 residues.

The chain couples TRBV6-2 or TRBV6-3 to TRBJ2-7; D call uncertain. Trimming shortened V by 6 bases and J by 3 bases, and 9 bases separated the two germline ends. Germline CDR1 is MNHEY and CDR2 is SVGEGT. This CDR3 spans 12 amino acids. Here the CDR3 reads CASRYQLYEQYF. The CDR3 DNA follows: TGTGCCAGCAGATACCAACTCTACGAGCAGTACTTC.

CDR3 DNA: TGTGCCAGCAGCTTGGCTCCACCCGGGAACACTGAAGCTTTCTTT. It encodes CASSLAPPGNTEAFF. This chain uses TRBV7-2 with TRBJ1-1; D ambiguous. The CDR3 sequence is 15 residues long. Germline assignment: CDR1 SGHTA and CDR2 FQGNSA. V dropped 3 bases and J dropped 1 base, with 12 bases sitting between them.

This chain uses TRBV12-3 or TRBV12-4 with TRBJ2-5, with D unclear. CDR3 length: 14 residues. The germline V and J ends were trimmed by 3 bases and 5 bases, with 13 bases remaining between them. CDR3 sequence (DNA): TGTGCCAGCAGTTTGCAGTGGGCCGGTGAGACCCAGTACTTC. Protein product: CASSLQWAGETQYF.

This clonotype appeared a few times. The rearrangement joins TRBV30 to TRBJ2-1; 8 positions match TRBD1. The CDR3 is made up of 13 amino acids. CDR1 is GTSNPN, CDR2 SVGIG, per germline (reference sequence). V was pared by 2 bases and J by 6 bases, with 3 bases of the junction left unmatched. The CDR3 DNA follows: TGTGCCTGGAGTCCCGGGACAGGCAATGAGCAGTTCTTC. Residues: CAWSPGTGNEQFF.

In DNA, the CDR3 is TGTGCCAGCAGCATGGGGGGACACCAAAATCAGCCCCAGCATTTT. Residues: CASSMGGHQNQPQHF. The chain employs TRBV6-1 and TRBJ1-5; D perhaps matches TRBD1 (6 bases). The CDR3 loop spans 15 amino acids. Germline assignment: CDR1 MNHNS and CDR2 SASEGT. V was cut by 6 bases and J by 4 bases, with 16 bases left in between.

This clonotype was seen more than once but under ten times. This could be a read error, since a much larger clone is one nucleotide away. The chain recombines TRBV29-1 with TRBJ2-1; 9 bases line up with TRBD1. The CDR3 extends over 15 amino acids. The V segment lost 6 bases and the J segment 3 bases; nucleotides outside the gene matches: 9. The germline gives CDR1 SQVTM, CDR2 ANQGSEA. In nucleotides, the CDR3 is TGCAGCGTCGAAACCGACAGGGGGTACTACAATGAGCAGTTCTTC. Translated, it gives CSVETDRGYYNEQFF.

This chain links TRBV10-3 with TRBJ2-5; 10 bases are a match to TRBD2. The CDR3 extends over 14 amino acids. The J segment lost 2 bases and the V segment lost 6 bases, leaving 3 bases of the junction unmatched. CDR1 and CDR2 (germline): ENHRY, SYGVKD. CDR3 DNA sequence: TGTGCCATCAGGCCAGCGGGGGGGCAAGAGACCCAGTACTTC. Its translation: CAIRPAGGQETQYF.

This clonotype was observed a few times. An end of the junction does not agree with germline; a read error may underlie this. The V call is TRBV6-5, the J call TRBJ2-4; tentatively, D is TRBD1 or TRBD2 (5 bases each). Germline-derived CDR1 and CDR2 are MNHEY and SVGAGI. CDR3 length: 13 amino acids. The CDR3 sequence: CACSYAGADERYF. DNA for the CDR3: TGTGCCTGCAGTTACGCCGGGGCCGACGAGCGGTACTTC.

The chain combines TRBV9 with TRBJ2-3, with D tentatively TRBD2 (5 bases). Germline V gene lookup returns CDR1 SGDLS and CDR2 YYNGEE. V lost 0 bases and J 4 bases, leaving 12 bases between the germline ends. CDR3 length equals 15 residues. The CDR3 loop reads CASSVAGSPPDTQYF. CDR3 coding DNA: TGTGCCAGCAGCGTAGCGGGGTCCCCCCCAGATACGCAGTATTTT.

This rearrangement joins TRBV12-3 or TRBV12-4 to TRBJ1-5, with 12 bases aligning to TRBD1. The CDR3 loop spans 17 amino acids. After removal of 6 bases from V and 9 bases from J, the junction contained 15 bases not matched to a gene. The CDR3 sequence is CASSLATGTGGTRPQHF. Written as DNA, the CDR3 is TGTGCCAGCAGCCTTGCCACCGGGACAGGGGGCACTCGGCCCCAGCATTTT.